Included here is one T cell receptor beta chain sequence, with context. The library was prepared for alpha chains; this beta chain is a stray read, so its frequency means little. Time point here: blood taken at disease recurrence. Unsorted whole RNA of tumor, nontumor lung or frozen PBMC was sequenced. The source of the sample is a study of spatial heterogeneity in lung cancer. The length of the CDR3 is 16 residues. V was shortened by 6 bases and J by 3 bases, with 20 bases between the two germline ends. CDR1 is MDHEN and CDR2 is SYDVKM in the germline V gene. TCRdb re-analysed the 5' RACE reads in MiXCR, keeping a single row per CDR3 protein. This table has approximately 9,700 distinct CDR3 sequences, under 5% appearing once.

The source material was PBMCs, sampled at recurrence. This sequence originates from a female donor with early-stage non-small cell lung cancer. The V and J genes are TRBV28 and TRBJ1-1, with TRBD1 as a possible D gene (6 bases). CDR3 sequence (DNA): TGTGCCAGCAGCAACCCGGGGGGGGCCTTGGACACTGAAGCTTTCTTT. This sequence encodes CASSNPGGALDTEAFF.